Described below is a single T cell receptor beta chain sequence and its context. This specimen comes from a study of blood T cell repertoires in COVID-19. As for the study in general: The United States, Italy and Spain provided the acute and convalescent COVID-19 samples. The cDNA or gDNA used as material had been derived from T cells, B-cell-depleted T cells, or PBMCs.

Original processing methods: From reference gene primer amplification, estimates of nucleated cell counts were derived. TCRdb keeps only in-frame clones here, not all; method: immunoSEQ multiplex PCR. D and trimming come from the DNA, and the V and J calls and clone size come from that table. There are tens of thousands of clones in the sample; about four fifths occur only once, and about 3.5% lies in the top ten. The sample consisted of peripheral blood. The sequence was collected from a woman older than 75 with acute or convalescent COVID-19.

CDR3 loop: CAISESSGYGYTF. The CDR3 DNA sequence: TGTGCCATCAGTGAGTCGTCAGGCTATGGCTACACCTTC. The V and J genes are TRBV10-3 and TRBJ1-2, with D unclear. The CDR3 loop spans 13 amino acids. In germline, CDR1 is ENHRY, CDR2 SYGVKD. The ends were cut back, 0 bases at V and 4 bases at J, with 6 bases in the middle.